The clone carrying this T cell receptor (beta chain) was seen a single time. Its cognate antigen is unknown. This entry is derived from a study of T cells in localized non-small cell lung cancer. Study-level points and caveats: Across samples, adjacent lung featured a median roughly 62 of the top 100 tumor clones. Greater T cell density in blood accompanied longer overall survival. Heterogeneity cannot be ruled out, as sequencing used one tumor region only.

V was clipped by 1 base and J by 4 bases, with 12 bases between them. The CDR3 length is 15 residues. Germline V gives CDR1 SGHNT, CDR2 YENEEA. Clones were sequenced by immunoSEQ multiplex PCR, and TCRdb holds only the in-frame ones, with some missing. The repertoire holds tens of thousands of clones, around 84% seen once, with around a third in the top ten. V is TRBV11-3 and J is TRBJ2-3, with a possible D match to TRBD2 (5 bases). The receptor's source is a male donor at least 60 years old with stage II squamous cell lung carcinoma. The sequenced sample was peripheral blood, obtained before any cancer treatment. CDR3 loop: CASSLGGFEADTQYF. The CDR3 nucleotides read TGTGCCAGCAGCTTAGGAGGGTTTGAGGCAGATACGCAGTATTTT. Using reference TRBV11-3 and TRBJ2-3 for the parts outside the CDR3, the full variable domain is EAGVVQSPRYKIIEKKQPVAFWCNPISGHNTLYWYLQNLGQGPELLIRYENEEAVDDSQLPKDRFSAERLKGVDSTLKIQPAELGDSAVYLCASSLGGFEADTQYFGPGTRLTVL.